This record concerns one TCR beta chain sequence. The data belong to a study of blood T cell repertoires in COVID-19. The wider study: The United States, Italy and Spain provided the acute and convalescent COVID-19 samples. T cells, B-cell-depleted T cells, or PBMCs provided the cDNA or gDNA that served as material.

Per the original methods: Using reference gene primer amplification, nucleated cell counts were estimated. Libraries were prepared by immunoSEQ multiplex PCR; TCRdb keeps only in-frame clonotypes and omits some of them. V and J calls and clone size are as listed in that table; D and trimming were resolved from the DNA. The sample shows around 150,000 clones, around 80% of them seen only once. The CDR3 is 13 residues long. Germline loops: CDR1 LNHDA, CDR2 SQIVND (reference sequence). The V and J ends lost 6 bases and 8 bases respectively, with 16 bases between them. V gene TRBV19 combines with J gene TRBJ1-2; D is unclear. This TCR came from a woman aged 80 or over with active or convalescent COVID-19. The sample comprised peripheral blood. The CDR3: CASRSDRPGGYTF. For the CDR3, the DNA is TGTGCCAGTAGATCAGACCGACCGGGGGGCTACACCTTC.